This T cell receptor beta chain was sequenced in a study of tumor-infiltrating lymphocytes in primary liver carcinoma. Priming with a constant-region primer yielded TCR beta cDNA from about 540 ng total RNA. Three rounds of nested multiplex PCR with slightly modified ARM-PCR produced TCR beta libraries. PCR rounds one and two used TRBV1-TRBV30 forward primers with a C-beta reverse primer for around 10 cycles each. TCRdb re-called the multiplex PCR reads with MiXCR, one entry per CDR3 protein. Of some 180,000 distinct CDR3 sequences in the sample, about 60% were seen once. Alongside blood RNA obtained from unsorted whole blood, germline DNA was also extracted. Study-wide results and limits: Tumors significantly exceeded blood in top-250-clone fraction (p = 0.039).

This clonotype was observed many times. Its antigen is unidentified. CDR1 is SQVTM and CDR2 is ANQGSEA in the germline V gene. V was clipped by 7 bases and J by 3 bases, with 16 bases between them. This CDR3 has 14 amino acids. Sample: peripheral blood. The rearrangement links TRBV29-1 to TRBJ2-1, with D tentatively TRBD1 (6 bases). The sequence was collected from a man in his forties with primary liver carcinoma and hepatitis B virus infection. The CDR3 DNA reads TGCAGCGCCCTCGGCAGGGGTGGCTACAATGAGCAGTTCTTC. Its translation: CSALGRGGYNEQFF.